The next 18 T cell receptor beta chains were all read from a single sample in a study of post-analysis software for immune sequencing data. Antigens of these TCRs are unknown. Carried by the TCR beta cDNA libraries were unique molecular identifiers. Each CDR3 protein is one row after TCRdb ran MiXCR on the PCR reads. The data show hundreds of thousands of distinct CDR3 sequences, with 53% seen just once and roughly 4.4% held by the top ten. Study results and limitations: When patients were compared with controls, about five TRBV segments were more frequent, TRBV5-6, TRBV5-1 and TRBV20-1 among them.

The sample was blood. These receptors all stem from a girl aged 5-17 years with multiple sclerosis.

This clonotype has a single count. This chain joins TRBV29-1 and TRBJ1-2; weak D call: TRBD1 (5 bases). From germline, CDR1 is SQVTM and CDR2 ANQGSEA. V lost 7 bases and J 4 bases, leaving 16 bases between the germline ends. The CDR3 is 13 amino acids. The CDR3 loop is CSGGGGLGYGYTF. CDR3 nucleotides: TGCAGCGGGGGTGGGGGACTCGGCTATGGCTACACCTTC.

This clonotype appeared many times. This chain's CDR3 is CASSLSGGYEQYF. The CDR3 DNA reads as TGTGCCAGCAGTTTAAGCGGGGGCTACGAGCAGTACTTC. The chain is built from TRBV7-9 and TRBJ2-7, with 8 bases fitting TRBD2. V shed 6 bases, J shed 3 bases, and the junction held 4 bases outside the gene matches. Germline CDR1 is SEHNR and CDR2 is FQNEAQ (reference sequence). This CDR3 has 13 amino acids.

The table lists this clonotype with a count of one. The chain joins TRBV6-6 to TRBJ2-5, with D perhaps given as TRBD1 or TRBD2 (6 bases each). Judging by the DNA end, TRBJ2-7 fits better; the J call may be wrong. This CDR3 is built from 14 residues. CDR1 MNHNY and CDR2 SVGAGI come from the germline V gene (reference sequence). The CDR3, as DNA: TGTGCCAGCAGTTACTCGGAGGGGGCCTACGAGCAGTACTTC. This encodes CASSYSEGAYEQYF.

This sequence joins TRBV14 and TRBJ1-1; D not resolved. V dropped 0 bases and J dropped 6 bases, with 11 bases sitting between them. The CDR3 runs 14 residues. CDR1 is SGHDN, CDR2 FVKESK, per germline. CDR3 bases: TGTGCCAGCAGCCAAGAGGGAATCGCCCCTGAAGCTTTCTTT. Its translation: CASSQEGIAPEAFF.

The chain joins TRBV27 to TRBJ2-1; 7 bases are shared with TRBD1. The CDR3 has 16 residues. V shed 5 bases and J 0 bases; nucleotides not matched to a gene: 7. Germline V gene data show CDR1 as MNHEY and CDR2 as SMNVEV (reference sequence). The CDR3 sequence: CASSLLRDSSYNEQFF. CDR3 bases: TGTGCCAGCAGTCTACTCCGGGACAGCTCCTACAATGAGCAGTTCTTC.

J is TRBJ2-7 and V is TRBV29-1; D call uncertain. V gave up 5 bases and J gave up 2 bases, with 16 bases separating them. CDR1 is SQVTM, CDR2 ANQGSEA, per germline. This CDR3 region has 14 residues. In nucleotides, the CDR3 is TGCAGCGTTTCCCGATCGGACCGAACCTACGAGCAGTACTTC. Translating it yields CSVSRSDRTYEQYF.

The chain recombines TRBV12-3 or TRBV12-4 with TRBJ1-1; D possibly corresponds to TRBD1 (6 bases). The length of the CDR3 is 13 residues. Trimming shortened V by 6 bases and J by 5 bases, and 13 bases separated the two germline ends. This CDR3 is CASRTPGATEAFF. The CDR3 bases are TGTGCCAGCAGGACCCCGGGGGCTACTGAAGCTTTCTTT.

The table lists this clonotype with a count of one. The rearrangement links TRBV6-1 to TRBJ2-5, with 8 nucleotides matching TRBD2. V lost 4 bases, J lost 3 bases, and 7 bases stayed unmatched. This CDR3 comprises 15 residues. Germline assignment: CDR1 MNHNS and CDR2 SASEGT. The CDR3, as DNA: TGTGCCAGCAGTGTATCAGCGGGGGTGGAAGAGACCCAGTACTTC. This translates into CASSVSAGVEETQYF.

This clonotype came up a few times. This chain joins TRBV12-3 or TRBV12-4 and TRBJ2-5; 7 positions agree with TRBD1. The CDR3 has 13 residues. V dropped 6 bases and J dropped 4; count of bases not matched to a gene: 5. This CDR3 reads CASRTGFRETQYF. CDR3 DNA: TGTGCCAGCAGGACAGGGTTTCGAGAGACCCAGTACTTC.

The chain joins TRBV5-4 to TRBJ1-4; tentative D call: TRBD1 (5 bases). Deletions cut 2 bases from V and 0 bases from J, with 14 bases between. The CDR3 spans 17 residues. Germline CDR1 SGHNT, CDR2 YYREEE (reference sequence). The CDR3 reads CASSFMGEGATNEKLFF. CDR3 nucleotide sequence: TGTGCCAGCAGCTTCATGGGGGAGGGAGCAACTAATGAAAAACTGTTTTTT.

The V gene is TRBV20-1, the J gene TRBJ2-7, with no clear D. In germline, CDR1 is DFQATT, CDR2 SNEGSKA (reference sequence). This CDR3 spans 13 amino acids. Trimming cost V 5 bases and J 3 bases, with 14 bases left between them. This CDR3 is CSASYLEDYEQYF. For the CDR3, the DNA is TGCAGTGCTTCCTACCTTGAAGACTACGAGCAGTACTTC.

V and J are TRBV7-2 and TRBJ1-1; no definite D call. Germline V gene sequence: CDR1 SGHTA, CDR2 FQGNSA. The length of the CDR3 is 15 residues. The germline V and J ends were trimmed by 5 bases and 6 bases, with 19 bases remaining between them. CDR3: CASSPHVGGVSEAFF. For the CDR3, the DNA is TGTGCCAGCAGCCCCCATGTGGGAGGTGTCTCTGAAGCTTTCTTT. Complete variable domain (other parts from reference TRBV7-2 and TRBJ1-1): GAGVSQSPSNKVTEKGKDVELRCDPISGHTALYWYRQSLGQGLEFLIYFQGNSAPDKSGLPSDRFSAERTGGSVSTLTIQRTQQEDSAVYLCASSPHVGGVSEAFFGQGTRLTVV.

The rearrangement links TRBV4-1 to TRBJ2-1; TRBD2 matches at 11 bases. The germline V gene encodes CDR1 MGHRA and CDR2 YSYEKL. The CDR3 contains 17 residues. V dropped 3 bases and J dropped 4; count of bases not matched to a gene: 8. The CDR3 spells CASSHGTSGGLYNEQFF. The CDR3 nucleotides are TGCGCCAGCAGCCACGGCACTAGCGGGGGATTGTACAATGAGCAGTTCTTC.

On this clonotype itself: A clone one base away is much larger, so this may be a read error. The chain carries TRBV4-1 and TRBJ1-1; D might be TRBD1 (6 bases). V lost 4 bases, J lost 7 bases, and 13 bases lay in between. Germline CDR1 MGHRA, CDR2 YSYEKL. The CDR3 is 13 amino acids. The CDR3 DNA reads TGCGCCAGCAGCCCTCCTGGACAGTTTGAAGCTTTCTTT. It translates to CASSPPGQFEAFF.

The gene calls are TRBV29-1 and TRBJ2-7; D not certain. CDR1 is SQVTM and CDR2 is ANQGSEA in the germline V gene. V was cut by 4 bases and J by 3 bases, with 7 bases left in between. The CDR3 extends over 11 amino acids. The CDR3 reads CSVVRGYEQYF. In nucleotides, the CDR3 is TGCAGCGTTGTACGCGGCTACGAGCAGTACTTC.

The table lists this clonotype with a count of one. One end of the junction is discordant with germline, which a read error may explain. The chain has TRBV29-1 and TRBJ2-7, with D possibly matching TRBD2 (6 bases). Germline CDR1 SQVTM, CDR2 ANQGSEA. The CDR3 spans 15 residues. The CDR3 coding sequence is TGCAGCGTTCGGGTGAGCGGGCCAAGCTCCTACGAGCAGTGCTTC. It translates to CSVRVSGPSSYEQCF.

The chain is built from TRBV27 and TRBJ1-5, with 9 nucleotides matching TRBD1. J was trimmed by 2 bases and V by 1 base; bases with no gene match: 3. Looked up from germline, CDR1 is MNHEY and CDR2 is SMNVEV (reference sequence). This CDR3 region has 16 residues. CDR3: CASSLYRGLGNQPQHF. The CDR3 coding sequence is TGTGCCAGCAGTTTATACAGGGGGCTCGGCAATCAGCCCCAGCATTTT.

The chain is built from TRBV29-1 and TRBJ2-1, with 11 positions matching TRBD2. V shed 6 bases, J shed 0 bases, and the junction held 7 bases outside the gene matches. Germline V gene lookup returns CDR1 SQVTM and CDR2 ANQGSEA. The CDR3 runs 16 residues. The CDR3 DNA is TGCAGCGTCGGACTAGCGGGTACCAGCTCCTACAATGAGCAGTTCTTC. Its protein is CSVGLAGTSSYNEQFF.